The T cell receptor (beta chain) described here comes from a study of T cell responses to AZD1222 COVID-19 vaccine. Overall study findings and caveats: Two AZD1222 doses significantly raised spike-specific TCR breadth and depth over controls. In a largely white British group with more females than males, clonal diversity was possibly underestimated.

Of note for this clone: Its antigen is unidentified.

Generated by immunoSEQ multiplex PCR, the TCRdb table keeps only in-frame clones and is missing some. The top ten hold roughly 1% of the sample, which has approximately 130,000 clones, roughly 92% seen once. Trimming stripped 0 bases from V and 0 bases from J, with 11 bases between. From germline, CDR1 is SGHKS and CDR2 YYEKEE (reference sequence). The CDR3 contains 16 residues. Samples with a second dose at about 4 or about 12 weeks were pooled together. The V and J genes are TRBV5-5 and TRBJ2-3; tentatively, D is TRBD2 (6 bases). The sample consisted of peripheral blood, taken 28 days after the second AZD1222 dose. This clonotype originated in an adult who received the AZD1222 COVID-19 vaccine. For the CDR3, the DNA is TGTGCCAGCAGCTTGGGTAGCGGCCCAAGCACAGATACGCAGTATTTT. Protein: CASSLGSGPSTDTQYF.